This T cell receptor beta chain stems from a study of human T cells and chemical hapten exposure. The wider study: Diphenylcyclopropenone was applied weekly to patients' scalps across the roughly 23-week study.

There are 13 residues in the CDR3. Trimming pared 4 bases from V and 0 bases from J, leaving 6 bases between. CDR1 is MGHDK and CDR2 is SYGVNS in the germline V gene. TCRdb redid the calling of the RACE reads with MiXCR, one entry per CDR3 protein. The data hold just over 350,000 distinct CDR3 sequences, with around 6% observed a single time. The study's findings and limits: There was no change with DPC sensitization in TCRs above 1 in 1000 frequency.

This clonotype was recorded many times. Its target is unknown. Time point meaning: patch test 2, 6 weeks after DPC sensitization. Described treatment: therapeutic diphenylcyclopropenone sensitization with weekly scalp DPC. Alopecia patients between 18 and 70 years old and suitable for DPC were used as donors. The material was whole blood, obtained in connection with sensitization to the hapten diphenylcyclopropenone (DPC). The clonotype comes from a woman between 18 and 29 years old with alopecia areata. Some clones in this sample may be carry-over from other donors' samples. The V and J genes are TRBV25-1 and TRBJ1-1, with D unresolved. CDR3 amino acids: CASSGYMNTEAFF. The CDR3, as DNA: TGTGCCAGCAGTGGCTACATGAACACTGAAGCTTTCTTT. The variable domain in full, completed from reference TRBV25-1 and TRBJ1-1, reads EADIYQTPRYLVIGTGKKITLECSQTMGHDKMYWYQQDPGMELHLIHYSYGVNSTEKGDLSSESTVSRIRTEHFPLTLESARPSHTSQYLCASSGYMNTEAFFGQGTRLTVV.